This T cell receptor beta chain is from a study of shared clonotypes between healthy human individuals. For the study at large: The donors, two women and a few men, were aged 18 to 49.

The V gene lost 6 bases and the J gene lost 4 bases, with 9 bases spanning the gap. The CDR3 is made up of 12 amino acids. Germline lookup yields CDR1 MDHEN and CDR2 SYDVKM. Findings and caveats of the study: It was the non-shared clonotypes that had lower generation probabilities than clonotypes shared by all four donors.

CD8 cells regarded as naive lacked CD45RO, were positively chosen for CCR7, and omitted terminally differentiated effector memory CD45RA+ cells. TCRdb keeps only in-frame clones here, not all; method: immunoSEQ multiplex PCR. The sample shows about 1,800,000 clones, approximately 94% of them seen only once. On this clone itself: The antigen is not known.

The chain employs TRBV28 and TRBJ2-5; D ambiguous. The origin of this receptor is a man younger than 30 in good health. Sequenced input: naive CD8+ T cells sorted from blood. The chain's CDR3 is CASRTGGETQYF. The CDR3 DNA reads as TGTGCCAGCAGAACCGGCGGAGAGACCCAGTACTTC.